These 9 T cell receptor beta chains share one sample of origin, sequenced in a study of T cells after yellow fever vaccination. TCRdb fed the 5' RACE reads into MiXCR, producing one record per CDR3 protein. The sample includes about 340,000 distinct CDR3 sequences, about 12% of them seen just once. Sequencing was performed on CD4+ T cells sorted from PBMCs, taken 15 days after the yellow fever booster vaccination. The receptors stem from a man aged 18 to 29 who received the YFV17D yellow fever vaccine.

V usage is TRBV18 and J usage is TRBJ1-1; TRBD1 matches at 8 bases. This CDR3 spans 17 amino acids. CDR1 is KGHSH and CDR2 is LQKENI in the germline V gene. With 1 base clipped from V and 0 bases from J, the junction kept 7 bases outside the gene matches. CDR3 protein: CASSPRQGARMNTEAFF. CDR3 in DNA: TGTGCCAGCTCACCACGGCAGGGGGCAAGAATGAACACTGAAGCTTTCTTT.

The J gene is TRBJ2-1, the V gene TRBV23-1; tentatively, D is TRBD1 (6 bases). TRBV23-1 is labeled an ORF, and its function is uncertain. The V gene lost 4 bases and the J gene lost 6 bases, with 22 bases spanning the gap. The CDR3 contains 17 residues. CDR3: CASSLRGNGTFGNEQFF. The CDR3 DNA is TGCGCCAGCAGTCTGCGAGGGAACGGGACATTTGGCAATGAGCAGTTCTTC.

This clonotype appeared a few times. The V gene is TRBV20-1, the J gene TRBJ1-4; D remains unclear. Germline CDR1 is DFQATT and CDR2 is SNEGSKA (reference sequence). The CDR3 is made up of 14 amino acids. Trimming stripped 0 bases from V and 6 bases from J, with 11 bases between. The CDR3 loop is CSARDPQRYEKLFF. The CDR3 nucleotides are TGCAGTGCTAGAGATCCCCAACGGTATGAAAAACTGTTTTTT.

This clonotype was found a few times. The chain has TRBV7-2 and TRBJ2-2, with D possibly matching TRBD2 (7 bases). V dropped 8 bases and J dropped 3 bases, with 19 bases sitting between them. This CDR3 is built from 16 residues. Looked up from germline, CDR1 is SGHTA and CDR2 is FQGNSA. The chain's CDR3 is CASANGGRGYTGELFF. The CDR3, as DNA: TGTGCCAGCGCGAACGGGGGGCGAGGATACACCGGGGAGCTGTTTTTT.

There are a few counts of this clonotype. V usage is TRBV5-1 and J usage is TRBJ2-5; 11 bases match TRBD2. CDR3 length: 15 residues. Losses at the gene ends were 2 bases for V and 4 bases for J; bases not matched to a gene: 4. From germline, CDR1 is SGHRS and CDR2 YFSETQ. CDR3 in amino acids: CASSLPLAGAETQYF. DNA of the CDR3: TGCGCCAGCAGCTTACCACTAGCGGGGGCAGAGACCCAGTACTTC. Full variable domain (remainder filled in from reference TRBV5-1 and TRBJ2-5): KAGVTQTPRYLIKTRGQQVTLSCSPISGHRSVSWYQQTPGQGLQFLFEYFSETQRNKGNFPGRFSGRQFSNSRSEMNVSTLELGDSALYLCASSLPLAGAETQYFGPGTRLLVL.

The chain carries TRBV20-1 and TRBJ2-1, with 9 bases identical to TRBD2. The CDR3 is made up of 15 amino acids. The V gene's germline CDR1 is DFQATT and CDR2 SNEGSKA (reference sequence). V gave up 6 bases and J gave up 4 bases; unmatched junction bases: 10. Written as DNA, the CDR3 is TGCAGTGCCACTTCTAGCGGGGCAGGTTACAATGAGCAGTTCTTC. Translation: CSATSSGAGYNEQFF.

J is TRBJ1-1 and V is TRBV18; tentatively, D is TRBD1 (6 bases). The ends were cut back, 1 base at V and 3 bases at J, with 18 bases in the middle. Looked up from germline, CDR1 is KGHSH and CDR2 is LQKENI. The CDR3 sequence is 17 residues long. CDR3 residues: CASSPRLTGSSYTEAFF. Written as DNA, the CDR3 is TGTGCCAGCTCACCACGGTTAACAGGGTCTTCTTACACTGAAGCTTTCTTT. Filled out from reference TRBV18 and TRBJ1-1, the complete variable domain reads NAGVMQNPRHLVRRRGQEARLRCSPMKGHSHVYWYRQLPEEGLKFMVYLQKENIIDESGMPKERFSAEFPKEGPSILRIQQVVRGDSAAYFCASSPRLTGSSYTEAFFGQGTRLTVV.

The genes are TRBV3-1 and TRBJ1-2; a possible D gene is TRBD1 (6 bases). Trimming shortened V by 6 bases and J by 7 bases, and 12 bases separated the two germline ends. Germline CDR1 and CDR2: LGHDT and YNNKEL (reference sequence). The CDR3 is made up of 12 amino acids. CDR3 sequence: CASSLTGSGYTF. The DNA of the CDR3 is TGTGCCAGCAGTCTGACAGGATCTGGCTACACCTTC.

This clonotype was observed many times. Here the CDR3 reads CASSLLSNQPQHF. Here the CDR3 DNA reads TGTGCCAGCAGTTTGTTGAGCAATCAGCCCCAGCATTTT. The J gene is TRBJ1-5, the V gene TRBV12-3 or TRBV12-4, with D hard to call. CDR3 length: 13 amino acids. The V end was cut by 3 bases, the J end by 1 base, with 4 bases between.